The clone carrying this T cell receptor beta chain was observed once. Germline CDR1 reads SSHAT; CDR2 reads FNYEAQ (reference sequence). Deletions cut 5 bases from V and 5 bases from J, with 9 bases between. The CDR3 extends over 12 amino acids. The data stem from a study of cytomegalovirus exposure and HLA in healthy donors. Amplification used 60 Vbeta primers and 13 Jbeta primers. Generated by immunoSEQ multiplex PCR, the TCRdb table keeps only in-frame clones and is missing some. The data contain roughly 140,000 clones, roughly 65% of them singletons. The chain employs TRBV7-7 and TRBJ2-5; D might be TRBD1 (6 bases). The origin of this receptor is a man between 60 and 75 years old in good health and CMV-seronegative. Specimen: PBMCs. In DNA form, the CDR3 reads TGTGCCAGCAGCGCAAGGGGGGAGACCCAGTACTTC. Its protein is CASSARGETQYF.